A selection of T cell receptor beta chains follows, all from one sample in a study of blood T cell repertoires in COVID-19. Clones were sequenced by immunoSEQ multiplex PCR, and TCRdb holds only the in-frame ones, with some missing. The repertoire holds under 500,000 clones, with roughly 90% as singletons. Sequenced sample: peripheral blood. The source of these receptors is a woman in her thirties with acute or convalescent COVID-19. Both conserved end residues are part of each CDR3. The order of the fields is clone size, V gene, D gene, J gene, CDR3 DNA, CDR3 protein. The D gene is left open where the match is weak. Some rows mark clone size as missing; the rest say once, few, many or name a class of expanded clone.

>once|TRBV9|.|TRBJ1-1
TGTGCCAGCAGCCTTCACGGGAGGGCTAAGAACACTGAAGCTTTCTTT
CASSLHGRAKNTEAFF
>.|TRBV6-5|TRBD2|TRBJ2-3
TGTGCCAGCAGTTACGAGGGTAGCGGGGGGCCAGATACGCAGTATTTT
CASSYEGSGGPDTQYF
>.|TRBV19|TRBD2|TRBJ2-4
TGTGCCAGTAGTATGGCCCCGGGGGGAATAAAAAACATTCAGTACTTC
CASSMAPGGIKNIQYF
>.|TRBV6-1|.|TRBJ1-2
TGTGCCAGCAGTGAAATAGGTCGGGGGAAAGGAAGCTATGGCTACACCTTC
CASSEIGRGKGSYGYTF
>.|TRBV3-1/TRBV3-2|TRBD1|TRBJ1-1
TGTGCCAGCAGCCTAAAAGGCCAGGGGGCGTCTGAAGCTTTCTTT
CASSLKGQGASEAFF
>.|TRBV6-1|TRBD2|TRBJ2-3
TGTGCCAGCAGTGTTGGTAGCGGGGGGGCGGTAGATACGCAGTATTTT
CASSVGSGGAVDTQYF
>.|TRBV3-1/TRBV3-2|.|TRBJ1-4
TGTGCCAGCAGCCAGAGGTCCGGGGGTGAAAAACTGTTTTTT
CASSQRSGGEKLFF
>.|TRBV6-1|.|TRBJ2-7
TGTGCCAGCAGTGAAGCAGGCAGGTCCTACGAGCAGTACTTC
CASSEAGRSYEQYF
>.|TRBV3-1/TRBV3-2|.|TRBJ2-3
TGTGCCAGCAGCCAAGGATCCCGGGAGCGCACAGATACGCAGTATTTT
CASSQGSRERTDTQYF
>.|TRBV29-1|.|TRBJ1-2
TGCAGCGTTGAAAACCTGAGCTATGGCTACACCTTC
CSVENLSYGYTF
>.|TRBV29-1|TRBD1|TRBJ2-1
TGCAGCGGGACAGGGATCCGCAATGAGCAGTTCTTC
CSGTGIRNEQFF
>once|TRBV4-1|.|TRBJ2-7
TGCGCCAGCAGCCAAGGGCAGGGCACCTACGAGCAGTACTTC
CASSQGQGTYEQYF
>once|TRBV12-3/TRBV12-4|.|TRBJ2-7
TGTGCCAGCAGTTCCCAAGGGGTCGAGCAGTACTTC
CASSSQGVEQYF
>.|TRBV7-9|.|TRBJ1-1
TGTGCCAGCAGCGGAGGGGGGGAGATGCGGGCTGAAGCTTTCTTT
CASSGGGEMRAEAFF
>.|TRBV12-3/TRBV12-4|.|TRBJ2-7
TGTGCCAGCAGTATAAAGCCCTACGAGCAGTACTTC
CASSIKPYEQYF
>.|TRBV2|.|TRBJ2-3
TGTGCCAGCAGATACACATCTAGCACAGATACGCAGTATTTT
CASRYTSSTDTQYF
>.|TRBV4-2|TRBD2|TRBJ2-2
TGTGCCAGCAGCCAAGATGTGGGGGGGTTTGGTACCGGGGAGCTGTTTTTT
CASSQDVGGFGTGELFF
>once|TRBV5-1|TRBD2|TRBJ2-5
TGCGCCAGCAGCATAGGACTAGCGGGGGGGCAAGAGACCCAGTACTTC
CASSIGLAGGQETQYF
>.|TRBV5-6|TRBD1|TRBJ2-5
TGTGCCAGCAGCCACTCCTACGACAGGGCCCGGGAGACCCAGTACTTC
CASSHSYDRARETQYF
>.|TRBV27|TRBD2|TRBJ2-1
TGTGCCAGCAGTTCGGGACTAGCGGGGGTAAGCTCCTACAATGAGCAGTTCTTC
CASSSGLAGVSSYNEQFF
>.|TRBV10-3|.|TRBJ1-1
TGTGCCATCAGTTTACAGGTGAACACTGAAGCTTTCTTT
CAISLQVNTEAFF
>once|TRBV5-1|TRBD2|TRBJ2-2
TGCGCCAGCACTCGGGGGGATAACACCGGGGAGCTGTTTTTT
CASTRGDNTGELFF
>.|TRBV2|.|TRBJ1-1
TGTGCCAGGGGCAGGGCAAACACTGAAGCTTTCTTT
CARGRANTEAFF
>once|TRBV30|TRBD1|TRBJ2-3
TGTGCCTGGAGTCAGGGACAGGGGGTCGTAGATACGCAGTATTTT
CAWSQGQGVVDTQYF
>.|TRBV4-1|.|TRBJ2-7
TGCGCCAGCAGCCCGGTCACAGGGAAGAGGTACGAGCAGTACTTC
CASSPVTGKRYEQYF
>.|TRBV18|.|TRBJ2-2
TGTGCCAGCTCACCAAGCTGGGGCAGGAACACCGGGGAGCTGTTTTTT
CASSPSWGRNTGELFF
>few|TRBV19|TRBD1|TRBJ1-5
TGTGCCAGTAGTCCCGGGACAGCGGGTAGTCAGCCCCAGCATTTT
CASSPGTAGSQPQHF